This paragraph reports one TCR beta chain. Its antigen target is currently unknown. Qualities for individual bases were not recorded, and no much larger clone is one base off. The data were obtained in a study of cytomegalovirus exposure and HLA in healthy donors (TCRdb year 2017). A note on the overall study: In an earlier analysis of fewer than 750 of the donors, about 270 Gb of sequence data and approximately 120 million unique TCR beta sequences from 150 million to 200 million T cells were reported. Typing coverage varied by locus: roughly 629-640 donors for A, B, C, DRB1 and DQB1; 500 to 550 for DQA1; about 590 for DPA1; around 490 for DPB1. HLA typing covered class I and class II loci at four-digit resolution. All discovery cohort repertoires had been generated on a single sequencing platform. Among about 360 genotyped donors of the cohort, an average of approximately 250,000 unique TCR beta nucleotide sequences were sequenced per donor, roughly 20% of them non-productive. A later genetic analysis used genome-wide SNP genotypes for about 60% of the 666 donors, treating that subset as a discovery cohort. Roughly 290 gigabases of sequencing data and around 90 million unique TCR sequences made up an early release that covered fewer than 650 HLA-typed donors. The genetic ancestry cluster associated with self-reported Caucasian donors included 65% to 90% of the roughly 360 genotyped donors. To study patterns of TCR occurrence, a later analysis re-analyzed previously published TCR beta repertoires from under 750 donors and added high-resolution HLA genotyping. Donor age, sex, ethnicity and CMV serostatus were collected together with the repertoire data. High-throughput TCR immunosequencing, statistical association of individual TCRs with disease status, and machine learning were combined to predict cytomegalovirus infection status. Rather than using new phenotypic data, the later analysis identified candidate immune exposures from TCR beta sequences and from how often those sequences occurred across donors. A separate validation cohort of roughly 110 different subjects was used in addition to the approximately 610-subject first cohort. An earlier analysis of several hundred of the donors used high-throughput TCR beta sequencing to judge whether each TCR beta V gene segment behaved as functional or pseudogenic. Because of strong linkage in the cohort, 4 to 6 DR-DQ haplotypes were treated as single units for association and clustering. The aim of the study was to test whether cataloging public T cell receptors could identify signatures of past pathogen exposure. The study used immunosequencing to profile the T cell repertoires of around 600 subjects and linked those repertoires to cytomegalovirus serostatus.

Library preparation was by the immunoSEQ multiplex PCR assay. The multiplex PCR relied on a mix of 60 forward primers for TCR Vbeta segments and 13 reverse primers for TCR Jbeta segments. Amplification of the CDR3 region of rearranged TCR beta genes was performed with a multiplex PCR assay on genomic DNA. Amplified TCR beta libraries were sequenced as 87-base-pair reads on the Illumina HiSeq System. In the authors' own workflow: A later analysis counted about 80 million unique TCR beta chains across the 550 to 750 repertoires, and 10 million to 12 million of these chains were shared by at least two donors. To remove PCR and sequencing errors, raw reads were error-corrected and collapsed into unique sequences using a nearest-neighbor algorithm that merged closely related sequences. Alignment of CDR3 sequences to IMGT reference sequences was used to assign V, D and J gene segments. For a sequence to be retained, a match of at least six nucleotides to both a V gene segment and a J gene segment was required. A rearrangement counted as productive if the CDR3 had no stop codons and remained in frame with V and J, and every other rearrangement counted as non-productive. CDR3 was defined by IMGT convention, running from the second conserved V-encoded cysteine to the conserved J-encoded phenylalanine. In an earlier analysis of some 550 of the donors, sequences lacking an unambiguous match to a single V gene segment were excluded. An earlier analysis of about 590 of the donors classified V segments as functional when productive rearrangements were above 56.7% and as segregating when the standard deviation between donors was above 5%. A statistical classification framework was developed to diagnose cytomegalovirus status using the catalog of TCR beta chain sequences. In a later analysis, TCR nucleotide sequences were compared against IMGT/GENE-DB human TR gene sequences so that V and J genes could be assigned. A later analysis assigned CDR3 sequences and most-parsimonious VDJ recombination scenarios with the TCRdist pipeline. In a later analysis, each TCR beta chain was defined by its CDR3 amino acid sequence together with its V-gene family, and reads without a unique V-gene family were excluded. To address suspected cross-contamination and a sequencing artifact, a later analysis removed around 590 highly shared, low-generation-probability nucleotide sequences. A later analysis calculated a clonal expansion index for each public chain from normalized within-repertoire ranks of inferred template counts. In a later analysis, generation probabilities were computed using a VDJ recombination model fitted to out-of-frame rearrangements, and the results were checked against IGoR. In a later analysis, TCR-TCR, TCR-HLA and TCR-CMV co-occurrence was scored with hypergeometric tests, and a repertoire-size bias correction was applied to TCR pairs. In a later analysis, false discovery rates were estimated by permuting HLA or CMV assignments 20 times. A later analysis grouped co-occurring TCRs with DBSCAN, adding TCRdist sequence similarity when clustering within HLA-allele-positive subsets. Co-occurrence clustering excluded repertoires with fewer than 30,000 or more than 120,000 public chains, plus five with anomalous nucleotide sharing. TCRdb's version of the immuneACCESS table is confined to in-frame rearrangements and falls short of the full clone set. An unresolved V gene accounts for under half of the shortfall where checked; the remainder is of unknown origin. Clonal size and the V and J genes are those of that table, whereas D and trimming came from the DNA. This sample has some 130,000 clones in its table, and roughly three quarters of those were observed once. Of the sample, around 1.9% is held by the ten largest clones.

In total, 630 or so healthy bone marrow donors made up the cohort. All cohort members were sampled while nominally healthy, although unrecorded immune exposures were likely present. The donor tested CMV seronegative and was one of the 352 seronegative cohort members. A peripheral blood sample was collected from each donor, and TCR beta sequencing was performed on peripheral blood mononuclear cells. The Qiagen DNeasy Blood Extraction Kit was used to extract genomic DNA from the blood cell samples. Including cysteine and phenylalanine, the CDR3 has 14 amino acids. Only the CDR3 part of the read is kept: 42 bases, read in frame from the first base. A distance of 8 bases separates the germline ends of V and J, which lose 3 bases and 0 bases respectively. As encoded in the germline V gene, CDR1 is KGHSH while CDR2 is LQKENI. Findings and caveats that apply to the study as a whole: A later genetic analysis reported fewer N-insertions in productive TCRs among donors in an Asian-associated ancestry cluster than the roughly 670-donor mean. Only TCR beta chains were sequenced in this cohort, and the absence of alpha or paired-chain data limited detectable features. A group of highly shared sequence variants was considered likely to be a technical artifact of the sequencing pipeline. A further reported finding was that TCR beta sequences accurately predicted the HLA-A and HLA-B alleles for most subjects in the first cohort. The study listed approximately 150 TCR beta chains as associated with cytomegalovirus. In a later analysis, several top co-occurrence clusters were reported to appear linked to parvovirus B19, influenza, CMV and Epstein-Barr virus. In a later analysis, HLA-associated TCR beta chains were found to be more clonally expanded and to have lower generation probabilities than equally common non-associated chains. In a later analysis, TCR association rates were found to vary across HLA loci, with the most associated TCRs seen for DRB1 alleles and the fewest for HLA-C alleles. The classifier was reported to diagnose cytomegalovirus status with high specificity and sensitivity in both the original and validation cohorts. Most CMV-associated TCR beta chains appeared to be HLA-restricted in a later analysis, and the HLA associations seemed to be driven largely by CMV exposure. For the cohort, immune exposure information was limited to CMV serostatus. Because counts were too low, seventeen rarely observed V segments, including chromosome 9 orphons, were excluded from the earlier analysis of around 590 of the donors. Some IMGT-functional V segments, including TRBV6-2 and TRBV6-3, could not be told apart with the 87-base-pair reads, so those segments were excluded. Sequencing depth was assumed to be roughly uniform across donors in the presence/absence analyses, though that assumption may not hold. Assigning TCR associations to individual alleles was difficult when HLA alleles, especially DR and DQ, strongly co-occurred. Three of the identified cytomegalovirus-associated TCR beta chains were confirmed in vitro to be specific for cytomegalovirus antigens. HLA typing was unavailable for some donors at each locus, so association tests used only the typed subset. In a later analysis, about 17,000 TCR beta sequences were associated with specific HLA alleles at a false discovery rate of 0.05. Most TCR sequences were seen in very few donors, while some public TCRs were found in many individuals. According to the authors, the approach could potentially be generalized to other disease states and immunological phenotypes. Linkage disequilibrium might explain the correlated functional status among segregating V segments, but an unknown experimental factor could not be excluded. Broadly in line with IMGT annotations, most TCR beta V segments showed up in productive rearrangements about 87% or about 30% of the time in an earlier analysis of 587 of the donors. An association between a missense DCLRE1C variant and V-gene and J-gene trimming of TCR beta chains was found in a later genetic analysis and replicated in an independent cohort.

The receptor was isolated from a woman aged 40 to 55 in good health and CMV-seronegative. Here the chain combines TRBV18 and TRBJ1-2, with no reliable assignment of the D segment. Source material: PBMCs. The CDR3 reads as follows: CASSPLSANYGYTF. In nucleotides, the sequence is TGTGCCAGCTCACCGCTCTCAGCTAACTATGGCTACACCTTC.